This T cell receptor (beta chain) was profiled in a study of response to subunit inactivated influenza vaccine. Comments on this clonotype: Its target is unknown.

TCRdb re-called the RT-PCR reads through MiXCR, storing one row per CDR3 protein. The table records approximately 500,000 distinct CDR3 sequences, roughly 13% of them present only once. Overall study results and limits: It was suggested by the authors that few new T cells are recruited by each seasonal influenza vaccination.

The CDR3 is 15 amino acids. CDR1 and CDR2 (germline): SNHLY, FYNNEI. Trimming at V came to 11 bases and at J to 3 bases, leaving 15 bases not matched to a gene. The V and J genes are TRBV2 and TRBJ2-7, with 8 bases identical to TRBD1. This TCR came from a middle-aged man who received an inactivated influenza vaccine. The source material was PBMCs from blood, sampled 45 days after vaccination. CDR3 residues: CAGRTGTGWIYEQYF. DNA for the CDR3: TGTGCCGGAAGAACCGGGACAGGTTGGATCTACGAGCAGTACTTC.